A single sample gave rise to the 20 T cell receptor beta chains below, sequenced in a study of blood T cell repertoires in COVID-19. TCRdb keeps only in-frame clones here, not all; method: immunoSEQ multiplex PCR. The data contain tens of thousands of clones, around 89% of them singletons. The sequenced sample was peripheral blood. These receptor sequences come from a human donor in a cohort sampled during active COVID-19.

The gene calls are TRBV11-2 and TRBJ2-1; 10 bases fit TRBD2. This CDR3 comprises 15 residues. Germline V gene data show CDR1 as SGHAT and CDR2 as FQNNGV. The ends lost 2 bases at V and 7 bases at J; junction bases unmatched: 5. The CDR3 DNA is TGTGCCAGCAGCTTATCCTTAGCGGGAGGTAATGAGCAGTTCTTC. It yields the protein CASSLSLAGGNEQFF.

The chain carries TRBV10-3 and TRBJ2-3; D perhaps matches TRBD2 (6 bases). Trimming removed 5 bases at V and 2 bases at J, with 11 bases between. The length of the CDR3 is 14 residues. CDR1 is ENHRY, CDR2 SYGVKD, per germline. CDR3 sequence reads: CAISPLAATDTQYF. The DNA of the CDR3 is TGTGCCATCAGTCCGTTAGCGGCCACAGATACGCAGTATTTT.

This chain connects TRBV24-1 to TRBJ2-5; D perhaps matches TRBD1 (5 bases). Germline values: CDR1 KGHDR, CDR2 SFDVKD. The germline V and J ends were trimmed by 6 bases and 1 base, with 17 bases remaining between them. CDR3 length: 16 amino acids. The CDR3 region has the DNA TGTGCCACCAGTACCGGTCGAACAGGACGCCAAGAGACCCAGTACTTC. Protein product: CATSTGRTGRQETQYF.

The V call is TRBV10-3, the J call TRBJ2-7, with TRBD1 matching over 9 bases. CDR1 and CDR2 (germline): ENHRY, SYGVKD. The CDR3 spans 13 residues. Germline trimming cut 6 bases from V and 3 bases from J; bases unmatched to any gene: 3. The CDR3 region is CAISLGQGYEQYF. The CDR3 nucleotides read TGTGCCATCAGCCTGGGACAGGGCTACGAGCAGTACTTC.

The chain employs TRBV3-1 (or the pseudogene TRBV3-2) and TRBJ2-1; 9 nucleotides match TRBD2. Germline trimming cut 1 base from V and 15 bases from J; bases unmatched to any gene: 13. The CDR3 loop spans 15 amino acids. CDR1 LGHDT and CDR2 YNNKEL come from the germline V gene (reference sequence). This chain's CDR3 is CASSQGVGGRAGRFF. CDR3 nucleotide sequence: TGTGCCAGCAGCCAAGGGGTCGGCGGGAGGGCCGGAAGGTTCTTC.

The rearrangement uses TRBV28 and TRBJ1-4; weak D call: TRBD1 (5 bases). Germline lookup yields CDR1 MDHEN and CDR2 SYDVKM. The CDR3 spans 16 residues. With 3 bases removed from V and 3 bases from J, the gap between germline ends came to 14 bases. The CDR3 DNA sequence: TGTGCCAGCAGTTTGGGAGGGGACGGATCTAATGAAAAACTGTTTTTT. Translation gives CASSLGGDGSNEKLFF.

Here the CDR3 DNA reads TGTGCCAGCAGTCCGCAACACCGCAACTACGAGCAGTACGTC. Amino acids: CASSPQHRNYEQYV. The rearrangement joins TRBV28 to TRBJ2-7; D not resolved. There are 14 residues in the CDR3. The V end lost 5 bases, the J end lost 3 bases, and 14 bases lay between the germline ends. The germline gives CDR1 MDHEN, CDR2 SYDVKM.

V gene TRBV7-9 combines with J gene TRBJ1-5, with no clear D. Trimming cost V 2 bases and J 1 base, with 6 bases left between them. The germline V gene has CDR1 SEHNR and CDR2 FQNEAQ (reference sequence). The CDR3 covers 14 residues. Written as DNA, the CDR3 is TGTGCCAGCAGCTTAACAGAAAGCAATCAGCCCCAGCATTTT. This codes for CASSLTESNQPQHF.

The chain couples TRBV28 to TRBJ2-2; tentative D call: TRBD2 (5 bases). The V end lost 6 bases, the J end lost 0 bases, and 14 bases lay between the germline ends. CDR1 is MDHEN and CDR2 is SYDVKM in the germline V gene. This CDR3 contains 16 residues. CDR3 nucleotides: TGTGCCAGCAGCCCACGAGGGAGCCCGAACACCGGGGAGCTGTTTTTT. This gives the protein CASSPRGSPNTGELFF. Full variable domain (rest looked up from reference TRBV28 and TRBJ2-2): DVKVTQSSRYLVKRTGEKVFLECVQDMDHENMFWYRQDPGLGLRLIYFSYDVKMKEKGDIPEGYSVSREKKERFSLILESASTNQTSMYLCASSPRGSPNTGELFFGEGSRLTVL.

The V gene is TRBV10-3, the J gene TRBJ2-5; 9 bases are a match to TRBD2. The CDR3 has 15 residues. CDR1 ENHRY and CDR2 SYGVKD come from the germline V gene. J gave up 1 base and V 3 bases, and 3 bases lay outside the gene matches. The CDR3 protein is CAISELAGPQETQYF. In DNA, the CDR3 is TGTGCCATCAGTGAACTAGCGGGCCCCCAAGAGACCCAGTACTTC.

In this sample, this clone turned up once. The rearrangement joins TRBV7-9 to TRBJ1-4; TRBD1 is a possible D gene (5 bases). The germline gives CDR1 SEHNR, CDR2 FQNEAQ (reference sequence). This CDR3 has 13 residues. V gave up 10 bases and J gave up 7 bases, with 16 bases separating them. The CDR3 nucleotides are TGTGCCACCGAAGACGCAACAGGTGAAAAACTGTTTTTT. As protein: CATEDATGEKLFF.

J is TRBJ1-4 and V is TRBV3-1 (or the pseudogene TRBV3-2), with D unresolved. The V and J ends lost 1 base and 8 bases respectively, with 11 bases between them. This CDR3 has 14 amino acids. Germline CDR1 reads LGHDT; CDR2 reads YNNKEL (reference sequence). Written as DNA, the CDR3 is TGTGCCAGCAGCCAAGCCGCCACGGGAGAAAAACTGTTTTTT. Amino acid sequence: CASSQAATGEKLFF.

The chain is built from TRBV10-2 and TRBJ2-7; 7 bases match TRBD2. The CDR3 runs 15 residues. Looked up from germline, CDR1 is WSHSY and CDR2 is SAAADI. Trimming cost V 7 bases and J 1 base; bases outside gene matches: 10. The CDR3 coding sequence is TGCGCCAGCACTCCCCCCGGGAGGCTTTCCTACGAGCAGTACTTC. Translation: CASTPPGRLSYEQYF.

The table lists this clone with a count of one. The rearrangement joins TRBV7-2 to TRBJ1-5, with TRBD1 identical over 8 bases. Germline V gives CDR1 SGHTA, CDR2 FQGNSA. The ends lost 5 bases at V and 4 bases at J; junction bases unmatched: 10. This CDR3 is 16 amino acids long. CDR3: CASSLGQGGGNQPQHF. The CDR3 coding sequence is TGTGCCAGCAGCCTCGGACAGGGAGGGGGGAATCAGCCCCAGCATTTT. Based on the CDR3 plus reference TRBV7-2 and TRBJ1-5, the full variable domain is GAGVSQSPSNKVTEKGKDVELRCDPISGHTALYWYRQSLGQGLEFLIYFQGNSAPDKSGLPSDRFSAERTGGSVSTLTIQRTQQEDSAVYLCASSLGQGGGNQPQHFGDGTRLSIL.

The gene calls are TRBV5-6 and TRBJ2-7; 9 bases align to TRBD2. V lost 0 bases, J lost 3 bases, and 1 base stayed unmatched. Germline V lookup: CDR1 SGHDT, CDR2 YYEEEE. The CDR3 consists of 14 residues. The CDR3 protein is CASSLGLADYEQYF. The CDR3 nucleotides read TGTGCCAGCAGCTTGGGACTAGCGGACTACGAGCAGTACTTC.

This rearrangement joins TRBV24-1 to TRBJ2-1; 8 nucleotides line up with TRBD1. V shed 6 bases and J 5 bases; nucleotides not matched to a gene: 8. The CDR3 runs to 15 residues. CDR1 and CDR2 from the germline V gene are KGHDR and SFDVKD. CDR3 protein: CATSPSDRADNEQFF. CDR3 in DNA: TGTGCCACCAGTCCCTCGGACAGGGCCGACAATGAGCAGTTCTTC.

This clone was seen a handful of times. This chain uses TRBV11-2 with TRBJ2-7, with TRBD1 as a possible D gene (5 bases). The CDR3 has 12 residues. Germline V CDR1 and CDR2: SGHAT, FQNNGV. Trimming took 3 bases from V and 3 from J, leaving 6 bases between them. In nucleotides, the CDR3 is TGTGCCAGCAGCTTCGACAGCTACGAGCAGTACTTC. Its protein product is CASSFDSYEQYF.

V gene TRBV5-5 combines with J gene TRBJ2-1; D ambiguous. Per the germline V gene, CDR1 is SGHKS and CDR2 is YYEKEE (reference sequence). The V gene lost 5 bases and the J gene lost 4 bases, with 7 bases spanning the gap. The CDR3 covers 12 residues. The CDR3 loop is CASSDLYNEQFF. Written as DNA, the CDR3 is TGTGCCAGCAGTGACTTATACAATGAGCAGTTCTTC.

J is TRBJ1-1 and V is TRBV4-1; D is perhaps TRBD1 (5 bases). CDR1 and CDR2 (germline): MGHRA, YSYEKL. CDR3 size: 14 residues. V lost 3 bases and J lost 6, with 14 bases in between. The chain's CDR3 is CASSQGRGRAEAFF. The CDR3 nucleotides are TGCGCCAGCAGCCAGGGGAGGGGACGGGCTGAAGCTTTCTTT.

Only one count was recorded for this clone. The genes are TRBV2 and TRBJ2-3; TRBD2 aligns across 11 bases. J gave up 3 bases and V 9 bases, and 11 bases lay outside the gene matches. The length of the CDR3 is 16 residues. Germline assignment: CDR1 SNHLY and CDR2 FYNNEI. In DNA, the CDR3 is TGTGCCAGGTTAAATCCGACTAGCGGGGAAACAGATACGCAGTATTTT. This encodes CARLNPTSGETDTQYF.